The sequence of this T cell receptor beta chain was determined in a study of blood T cell repertoires in COVID-19. The assay was immunoSEQ multiplex PCR, and TCRdb's table has in-frame clones only and misses some. The table lists 210,000 or so clones, under 90% of them singletons. The CDR3 covers 13 residues. Germline trimming cut 5 bases from V and 7 bases from J; bases unmatched to any gene: 5. Germline assignment: CDR1 SGHVS and CDR2 FQNEAQ. The chain couples TRBV7-8 to TRBJ1-5; TRBD1 agrees at 7 bases. This clonotype originated in a man aged 50 to 60 with acute or convalescent COVID-19. The specimen sequenced was peripheral blood. The CDR3 nucleotides are TGTGCCAGCAGCCAAGGGGGCTTCCAGCCCCAGCATTTT. It encodes CASSQGGFQPQHF.